Sequencing of this TCR beta chain was carried out in a study of regulatory T cells in long-lasting Graves disease. This clonotype was counted a few times. Described time point: newly diagnosed GD, antithyroid drugs for less than 3 months. From RNA extracted from PBMCs, the TCR library was made. HTBI primers from iRepertoire and Arm-PCR of CDR3 regions yielded the TCR beta libraries. Per the original data handling: Samples collectively showed approximately 62 TRBV and approximately 14 TRBJ segments. TCRdb ran MiXCR on the multiplex PCR reads and lists one entry per CDR3 protein. TCRdb assigned the V and J calls; the authors' analysis was not used. The table includes over 500,000 distinct CDR3 sequences, about 16% detected once. CDR1 and CDR2 (germline): MNHEY, SVGAGI. The ends lost 0 bases at V and 5 bases at J; junction bases unmatched: 5. The CDR3 is 16 amino acids. This sample also appeared in a second study, on T cells in Graves' hyperthyroidism and ophthalmopathy. That investigation notes: Hyperthyroidism was newly diagnosed in patients aged 18 to 65 (duration under 2 months). In the first-round RT-PCR of the TCR CDR3, the HTBI primer set was used.

The sequence came from a woman aged 25 to 39 with Graves disease. Material: peripheral blood mononuclear cells (PBMCs), obtained at new diagnosis, from a patient treated with antithyroid drugs. The V call is TRBV6-5, the J call TRBJ1-4, with 8 bases lining up with TRBD1. DNA for the CDR3: TGTGCCAGCAGTTACTCGAATGGACAGGGAAATGAAAAACTGTTTTTT. Protein: CASSYSNGQGNEKLFF.